This TCR beta chain was sequenced for a study of blood T cell repertoires in COVID-19. On the study more broadly: Acute and convalescent COVID-19 specimens originated in the United States, Italy and Spain.

Germline CDR1 reads SNHLY; CDR2 reads FYNNEI. V shed 1 base and J 4 bases; nucleotides not matched to a gene: 5. CDR3 length: 15 residues. As processed by the authors: Nucleated cell counts were estimated from reference gene primer amplification. Assay: immunoSEQ multiplex PCR; the TCRdb copy retains only in-frame clones and omits some. That table supplies the V and J calls and clone size; D and trimming were determined from the DNA. The sample holds over 300,000 clones, 85% seen once. This rearrangement joins TRBV2 to TRBJ2-5, with TRBD2 matching 8 bases. The source is a human donor in a cohort sampled during active COVID-19. Specimen: peripheral blood. The CDR3 region is CASSEGQSGGETQYF. CDR3 in DNA: TGTGCCAGCAGTGAAGGTCAAAGCGGGGGAGAGACCCAGTACTTC.